Listed here are 18 T cell receptor beta chains from one sample, sequenced in a study of OX40 agonist ivuxolimab in advanced cancers. Sequencing was performed with immunoSEQ multiplex PCR; in TCRdb, only in-frame clones are kept and a portion is missing. The top ten hold 25% to 30% of the sample, which has more than 9,500 clones, 80% seen once. The specimen was CD4+ or CD8+ T cells sorted from blood, collected in a trial of the OX40 agonist ivuxolimab. These receptors came from an adult with an advanced solid tumor such as melanoma, head and neck, liver or kidney cancer.

The V gene is TRBV29-1, the J gene TRBJ2-1, with 12 positions matching TRBD2. Germline CDR1 is SQVTM and CDR2 is ANQGSEA. V shed 5 bases, J shed 4 bases, and the junction held 3 bases outside the gene matches. There are 14 residues in the CDR3. The CDR3, as DNA: TGCAGCGTTATGACTAGCGGGGGATACAATGAGCAGTTCTTC. Protein: CSVMTSGGYNEQFF.

The chain couples TRBV27 to TRBJ2-1; 8 nucleotides match TRBD2. Germline V gene data show CDR1 as MNHEY and CDR2 as SMNVEV (reference sequence). CDR3 length: 14 amino acids. V lost 6 bases to trimming and J lost 8 bases; unmatched junction nucleotides: 9. CDR3 nucleotide sequence: TGTGCCAGCAGCCCACCGGGGACTAGAGATGAGCAGTTCTTC. It yields the protein CASSPPGTRDEQFF.

J is TRBJ1-6 and V is TRBV7-2; D might be TRBD1 (6 bases). Germline CDR1 reads SGHTA; CDR2 reads FQGNSA. CDR3 size: 17 residues. Trimming pared 1 base from V and 6 bases from J, leaving 16 bases between. The CDR3 coding sequence is TGTGCCAGCAGCTTAGGTGGTACAGGGCCCTTTAATTCACCCCTCCACTTT. It yields the protein CASSLGGTGPFNSPLHF.

The gene calls are TRBV19 and TRBJ2-7; possibly TRBD2 for D (6 bases). Germline-derived CDR1 and CDR2 are LNHDA and SQIVND (reference sequence). The V end lost 0 bases, the J end lost 1 base, and 7 bases lay between the germline ends. This CDR3 comprises 14 residues. The DNA of the CDR3 is TGTGCCAGTAGTATAGATGCGGGGTCCTACGAGCAGTACTTC. Amino acids: CASSIDAGSYEQYF.

V and J are TRBV5-6 and TRBJ2-5; D gene uncertain. The germline V gene has CDR1 SGHDT and CDR2 YYEEEE. V lost 4 bases to trimming and J lost 2 bases, with 3 bases between them. CDR3 length: 11 residues. CDR3 DNA: TGTGCCAGCAGCATTCAAGAGACCCAGTACTTC. Translating gives CASSIQETQYF. The complete variable domain, with remaining parts taken from reference TRBV5-6 and TRBJ2-5, reads DAGVTQSPTHLIKTRGQQVTLRCSPKSGHDTVSWYQQALGQGPQFIFQYYEEEERQRGNFPDRFSGHQFPNYSSELNVNALLLGDSALYLCASSIQETQYFGPGTRLLVL.

The chain is built from TRBV7-3 and TRBJ2-1, with 11 bases aligning to TRBD2. Germline assignment: CDR1 SGHTA and CDR2 FQGTGA. This CDR3 spans 17 amino acids. The junction had 11 bases not matched to a gene; V was cut back by 3 bases and J by 7 bases. CDR3 sequence: CASSFGTSGSWNNEQFF. CDR3 DNA sequence: TGTGCCAGCAGCTTCGGAACTAGCGGGAGTTGGAATAATGAGCAGTTCTTC.

The chain has TRBV4-1 and TRBJ2-3, with D uncertain. V lost 4 bases and J 4 bases, leaving 9 bases between the germline ends. This CDR3 contains 13 residues. Germline loops: CDR1 MGHRA, CDR2 YSYEKL. The CDR3 loop is CASSLQRPDTQYF. DNA for the CDR3: TGCGCCAGCAGCCTCCAGCGACCAGATACGCAGTATTTT.

V and J are TRBV28 and TRBJ1-2, with 10 bases that match TRBD1. This CDR3 has 13 residues. Per the germline V gene, CDR1 is MDHEN and CDR2 is SYDVKM. The trim removed 6 bases at V and 7 bases at J, leaving 5 bases unmatched. The CDR3 loop is CASRWDRGLGYTF. The CDR3 coding sequence is TGTGCCAGCAGGTGGGACAGGGGTCTTGGCTACACCTTC.

This clone is categorized as medium-sized (0.01 to 0.1%). The genes are TRBV6-4 and TRBJ1-2; 11 bases match TRBD1. This CDR3 has 14 residues. Germline CDR1 MRHNA, CDR2 SNTAGT. V trimming: 3 bases; J trimming: 4 bases; junction bases outside the gene matches: 1. The CDR3 DNA is TGTGCCAGCAGTGAGGGGACAGGGGGCTATGGCTACACCTTC. Amino acids: CASSEGTGGYGYTF.

This chain connects TRBV7-6 to TRBJ2-7, with D perhaps matching TRBD2 (5 bases). V lost 0 bases, J lost 4 bases, and 10 bases lay in between. The CDR3 runs to 14 residues. The germline CDR1 and CDR2 sequences are SGHVS and FNYEAQ. In DNA, the CDR3 is TGTGCCAGCAGCTTAGCGCTCAGCGGATACGAGCAGTACTTC. It yields the protein CASSLALSGYEQYF.

The rearrangement joins TRBV6-5 to TRBJ2-2; perhaps TRBD2 as D (6 bases). Trimming shortened V by 3 bases and J by 5 bases, and 10 bases separated the two germline ends. Germline values: CDR1 MNHEY, CDR2 SVGAGI. The CDR3 has 14 residues. DNA of the CDR3: TGTGCCAGCAGTTATGATAGCGGAACCGGGGAGCTGTTTTTT. It yields the protein CASSYDSGTGELFF.

This chain connects TRBV10-3 to TRBJ2-1; tentative D call: TRBD1 (6 bases). Germline-derived CDR1 and CDR2 are ENHRY and SYGVKD. This CDR3 is 13 amino acids long. The V end was cut by 6 bases, the J end by 0 bases, with 6 bases between. The CDR3 nucleotides read TGTGCCATCAGGGGGGCCTCCTACAATGAGCAGTTCTTC. Amino acids: CAIRGASYNEQFF.

The J gene is TRBJ1-5, the V gene TRBV6-1; TRBD1 is a possible D gene (6 bases). CDR1 MNHNS and CDR2 SASEGT come from the germline V gene. The CDR3 totals 14 residues. Trimming cost V 5 bases and J 7 bases, with 15 bases left between them. CDR3 residues: CASSFDQGRQPQHF. CDR3 DNA sequence: TGTGCCAGCAGTTTTGATCAGGGGCGACAGCCCCAGCATTTT.

The V and J genes are TRBV4-1 and TRBJ1-5; unclear D gene. Per the germline V gene, CDR1 is MGHRA and CDR2 is YSYEKL. The CDR3 runs to 17 residues. Trimming shortened V by 0 bases and J by 2 bases, and 14 bases separated the two germline ends. The CDR3 nucleotides read TGCGCCAGCAGCCAAGATCGGGCGGGTTCAGGCAATCAGCCCCAGCATTTT. Translating gives CASSQDRAGSGNQPQHF.

The rearrangement links TRBV6-5 to TRBJ1-5; D is ambiguous. V lost 4 bases, J lost 0 bases, and 4 bases lay in between. This CDR3 has 13 residues. The germline V gene encodes CDR1 MNHEY and CDR2 SVGAGI. CDR3 nucleotides: TGTGCCAGCAGTTTAGATAGCAATCAGCCCCAGCATTTT. Translating gives CASSLDSNQPQHF.

V usage is TRBV7-8 and J usage is TRBJ2-2; TRBD1 aligns across 12 bases. V lost 4 bases, J lost 0 bases, and 6 bases stayed unmatched. This CDR3 contains 18 residues. The germline CDR1 and CDR2 sequences are SGHVS and FQNEAQ. The CDR3 DNA is TGTGCCAGCAGCTCCGGGACAGGGGGCATGACGAACACCGGGGAGCTGTTTTTT. Amino acid sequence: CASSSGTGGMTNTGELFF.

V usage is TRBV7-3 and J usage is TRBJ2-1; 8 nucleotides line up with TRBD2. Germline assignment: CDR1 SGHTA and CDR2 FQGTGA. The J segment lost 3 bases and the V segment lost 1 base, leaving 5 bases of the junction unmatched. The CDR3 runs to 16 residues. CDR3 nucleotides: TGTGCCAGCAGCTTAAGGAGCGGGAGCTTCTACAATGAGCAGTTCTTC. It yields the protein CASSLRSGSFYNEQFF.

CDR3 region: CASSLRDRGPYEQYF. The CDR3 nucleotides read TGTGCCAGCAGTCTGCGGGACAGGGGCCCCTACGAGCAGTACTTC. J is TRBJ2-7 and V is TRBV28; 10 bases align to TRBD1. V lost 5 bases and J lost 2; bases outside the gene matches: 6. CDR1 MDHEN and CDR2 SYDVKM come from the germline V gene. The CDR3 has 15 amino acids.